This TCR beta chain was obtained from a study of OX40 agonist ivuxolimab in advanced cancers. At the level of the study: Hepatocellular carcinoma, melanoma, renal cell or head and neck cancer was diagnosed in the dose-escalation patients. Findings and limits, study-wide: Both CD4+ and CD8+ T cell populations in blood had undergone clonal expansion by week 6 at 0.1 to 3.0 mg/kg.

Germline trimming cut 3 bases from V and 3 bases from J; bases unmatched to any gene: 1. This CDR3 is built from 13 residues. CDR1 and CDR2 from the germline V gene are SGHRS and YFSETQ. Assay: immunoSEQ multiplex PCR; the TCRdb copy retains only in-frame clones and omits some. In the table there are 61,000 or so clones, over 70% of which are singletons. Comments on this clone: The antigen remains unidentified.

The sample here was CD4+ or CD8+ T cells sorted from blood, taken in a trial of the OX40 agonist ivuxolimab. The rearrangement joins TRBV5-1 to TRBJ1-1, with 8 bases matching TRBD1. The receptor comes from an adult with an advanced solid tumor such as melanoma, head and neck, liver or kidney cancer. CDR3 sequence: CASSSGGYTEAFF. The CDR3 DNA sequence: TGCGCCAGCAGCTCAGGGGGCTACACTGAAGCTTTCTTT.